One and the same sample provided the 6 T cell receptor beta chains below, sequenced in a study of human T cells and chemical hapten exposure. TCRdb fed the RACE reads into MiXCR, producing one record per CDR3 protein. The data show 30,000 to 40,000 distinct CDR3 sequences, with less than 6% seen just once and roughly 13% held by the top ten. This sample's time point: healthy volunteer bleed at 6 weeks. RNA extraction used unfractionated whole blood as the source of total RNA. Sequences were obtained from whole blood. These TCRs come from a human donor in good health. Some clones in this sample may be carry-over from other donors' samples.

At least ten counts were recorded for this clonotype. The genes are TRBV10-3 and TRBJ1-5; D might be TRBD1 (5 bases). The CDR3 extends over 14 amino acids. CDR1 and CDR2 from the germline V gene are ENHRY and SYGVKD. Between the trimmed V and J ends, which lost 6 bases and 2 bases, there was a span of 11 bases. In DNA, the CDR3 is TGTGCCATCAGCCAGGGCGGGGGCAATCAGCCCCAGCATTTT. This gives the protein CAISQGGGNQPQHF.

At least ten counts were recorded for this clonotype. The CDR3 spells CASSQDRTDSYNEQFF. The CDR3 coding sequence is TGTGCCAGCAGCCAAGATCGGACAGACTCCTACAATGAGCAGTTCTTC. The chain links TRBV14 to TRBJ2-1; possible D gene TRBD1, 6 bases. The V end lost 0 bases, the J end lost 0 bases, and 9 bases lay between the germline ends. Germline V gives CDR1 SGHDN, CDR2 FVKESK. This CDR3 spans 16 amino acids.

This clonotype was recorded many times. The rearrangement joins TRBV27 to TRBJ2-3; D is uncertain. V was clipped by 4 bases and J by 5 bases, with 4 bases between them. The CDR3 is made up of 11 amino acids. Per germline, CDR1 MNHEY and CDR2 SMNVEV (reference sequence). The CDR3 DNA is TGTGCCAGCAGTTCCCGAGATACGCAGTATTTT. Protein sequence: CASSSRDTQYF.

This clonotype was detected many times. This chain connects TRBV11-2 to TRBJ2-7; D is possibly TRBD1 (6 bases). From germline, CDR1 is SGHAT and CDR2 FQNNGV. Between the trimmed V and J ends, which lost 5 bases and 4 bases, there was a span of 21 bases. The CDR3 extends over 16 amino acids. Here the CDR3 reads CASSLGGHSPAYEQYF. DNA of the CDR3: TGTGCCAGCAGCCTAGGGGGACATTCCCCGGCTTACGAGCAGTACTTC.

A few counts support this clonotype. V and J are TRBV5-1 and TRBJ1-2, with a tentative D call TRBD1 (6 bases). The CDR3 sequence is 14 residues long. The V end was cut by 7 bases, the J end by 3 bases, with 16 bases between. CDR1 is SGHRS, CDR2 YFSETQ, per germline. The CDR3 spells CASGRGQSDYGYTF. For the CDR3, the DNA is TGCGCCAGCGGTCGGGGGCAGTCTGACTATGGCTACACCTTC.

This clonotype was seen only a few times. The rearrangement uses TRBV20-1 and TRBJ1-2, with 7 positions matching TRBD1. V trimming: 6 bases; J trimming: 2 bases; junction bases outside the gene matches: 9. The CDR3 sequence is 14 residues long. Germline CDR1 DFQATT, CDR2 SNEGSKA (reference sequence). CDR3 DNA sequence: TGCAGTGCCCGGGGACAGCCGAAAAACTATGGCTACACCTTC. Translated, it gives CSARGQPKNYGYTF.